This T cell receptor beta chain was obtained from a study of blood T cell repertoires in COVID-19. The overall study: COVID-19 samples from acute and convalescent phases originated in the United States, Italy and Spain.

Participants were aged roughly 18 to 89 years from about two dozen US areas. Assignment of participants to cohorts was predicated upon participant-reported clinical history. The germline gives CDR1 MGHRA, CDR2 YSYEKL. The CDR3 is 15 residues long. The trim removed 4 bases at V and 1 base at J, leaving 3 bases unmatched. Profiled with immunoSEQ multiplex PCR; TCRdb holds only in-frame clones, not every one. The data contain over 350,000 clones, roughly 92% of them singletons. What was sequenced was PBMCs or T cells enriched from blood (not recorded which). This receptor was taken from a woman aged 40 to 49 who had been exposed to COVID-19. This sequence joins TRBV4-1 and TRBJ2-3, with TRBD2 matching over 9 bases. CDR3 bases: TGCGCCAGCAGCCCCCGACTAGCGGGCACAGATACGCAGTATTTT. It yields the protein CASSPRLAGTDTQYF.